One sample yielded the 20 T cell receptor beta chains listed below, sequenced in a study of T cell changes during pregnancy in multiple sclerosis. Assay: immunoSEQ multiplex PCR; the TCRdb copy retains only in-frame clones and omits some. The sample records 81,000 or so clones, over 80% being singletons. The specimen was PBMCs, collected in the first trimester of pregnancy. The receptor source for this set is a female donor in good health, serving as a control in a pregnancy study. Some clones in this sample may be carry-over from other donors' samples.

The chain recombines TRBV28 with TRBJ2-7; 8 nucleotides match TRBD1. In germline, CDR1 is MDHEN, CDR2 SYDVKM. This CDR3 contains 14 residues. V lost 5 bases and J lost 3; bases outside the gene matches: 6. The chain's CDR3 is CASSVPGGVYEQYF. The CDR3 nucleotides are TGTGCCAGCAGTGTCCCAGGGGGCGTCTACGAGCAGTACTTC. Drawing the rest from reference TRBV28 and TRBJ2-7, the complete variable domain is DVKVTQSSRYLVKRTGEKVFLECVQDMDHENMFWYRQDPGLGLRLIYFSYDVKMKEKGDIPEGYSVSREKKERFSLILESASTNQTSMYLCASSVPGGVYEQYFGPGTRLTVT.

V gene TRBV11-2 combines with J gene TRBJ2-5; D is perhaps TRBD1 (6 bases). CDR1 is SGHAT and CDR2 is FQNNGV in the germline V gene. V lost 1 base and J 3 bases, leaving 9 bases between the germline ends. This CDR3 contains 14 residues. The CDR3 sequence is CASSLGHREETQYF. In DNA, the CDR3 is TGTGCCAGCAGCTTAGGTCACAGGGAAGAGACCCAGTACTTC. The whole variable domain, remainder taken from reference TRBV11-2 and TRBJ2-5, is EAGVAQSPRYKIIEKRQSVAFWCNPISGHATLYWYQQILGQGPKLLIQFQNNGVVDDSQLPKDRFSAERLKGVDSTLKIQPAKLEDSAVYLCASSLGHREETQYFGPGTRLLVL.

The rearrangement joins TRBV4-2 to TRBJ2-7; TRBD1 is a possible D gene (5 bases). Germline CDR1 LGHNA, CDR2 YNFKEQ. The CDR3 runs 17 residues. V lost 0 bases and J 0 bases, leaving 15 bases between the germline ends. The CDR3, as DNA: TGTGCCAGCAGCCAAGATTGGGGCGGCACAAGCTCCTACGAGCAGTACTTC. Protein sequence: CASSQDWGGTSSYEQYF.

This clone appeared once. J is TRBJ1-4 and V is TRBV7-9, with D possibly TRBD1 on 5 matching bases. The length of the CDR3 is 16 residues. Deletions cut 4 bases from V and 8 bases from J, with 20 bases between. CDR1 SEHNR and CDR2 FQNEAQ come from the germline V gene (reference sequence). CDR3 DNA: TGTGCCAGCAGCTCGTTTAGCGGGGGAGGTGAAGAAAAACTGTTTTTT. As protein: CASSSFSGGGEEKLFF.

The genes are TRBV7-9 and TRBJ2-5, with 9 nucleotides matching TRBD1. CDR3 length: 16 amino acids. Germline values: CDR1 SEHNR, CDR2 FQNEAQ (reference sequence). Unmatched junction bases numbered 8, after V lost 3 bases and J lost 3 bases. CDR3 sequence: CASSFSRDREKETQYF. Here the CDR3 DNA reads TGTGCCAGCAGCTTCAGCCGGGACAGGGAAAAAGAGACCCAGTACTTC.

The chain couples TRBV27 to TRBJ1-5; D may be TRBD1 (5 bases). CDR1 is MNHEY and CDR2 is SMNVEV in the germline V gene (reference sequence). The CDR3 length is 14 residues. V was shortened by 4 bases and J by 3 bases, with 10 bases between the two germline ends. The CDR3: CASSSQDYNQPQHF. CDR3 DNA: TGTGCCAGCAGTTCACAGGACTACAATCAGCCCCAGCATTTT.

The genes are TRBV14 and TRBJ1-4; weak D call: TRBD1 (5 bases). The V gene lost 1 base and the J gene lost 8 bases, with 11 bases spanning the gap. Per the germline V gene, CDR1 is SGHDN and CDR2 is FVKESK. This CDR3 has 14 amino acids. The CDR3 region has the DNA TGTGCCAGCAGCCAAGCAGGGCTGAAAGAAAAACTGTTTTTT. It yields the protein CASSQAGLKEKLFF.

The gene calls are TRBV6-6 and TRBJ1-1; D gene uncertain. There are 13 residues in the CDR3. CDR1 is MNHNY, CDR2 SVGAGI, per germline (reference sequence). The ends were cut back, 0 bases at V and 7 bases at J, with 9 bases in the middle. CDR3 amino acids: CASSYSIGLEAFF. CDR3 bases: TGTGCCAGCAGTTACTCGATCGGACTTGAAGCTTTCTTT.

The rearrangement joins TRBV18 to TRBJ2-7, with D possibly being TRBD1 (5 bases). The CDR3 extends over 14 amino acids. Between the trimmed V and J ends, which lost 3 bases and 3 bases, there was a span of 12 bases. Germline lookup yields CDR1 KGHSH and CDR2 LQKENI. The CDR3 protein is CASSPDSVSYEQYF. CDR3 nucleotide sequence: TGTGCCAGCTCACCCGACAGTGTAAGCTACGAGCAGTACTTC.

The rearrangement links TRBV19 to TRBJ2-2; D is unclear. Germline V gene data show CDR1 as LNHDA and CDR2 as SQIVND (reference sequence). CDR3 size: 15 residues. Trimming took off 2 bases at V and 6 bases at J, with 13 bases between the two ends. In DNA form, the CDR3 reads TGTGCCAGTAGTATATCCGATCCCCTACCCGGGGAGCTGTTTTTT. Translated, it gives CASSISDPLPGELFF.

A note on this clone: Other DNA sequences in the same sample also yield this CDR3. The chain is built from TRBV6-1 and TRBJ1-2; TRBD1 matches 8 bases. The CDR3 has 15 residues. Germline CDR1 reads MNHNS; CDR2 reads SASEGT. With V trimmed by 1 base and J by 3 bases, 4 bases remained unmatched. Here the CDR3 reads CASSEGGQGDYGYTF. CDR3 DNA: TGTGCCAGCAGTGAAGGAGGACAGGGCGACTATGGCTACACCTTC.

This chain uses TRBV6-5 with TRBJ2-5; D not resolved. With 4 bases removed from V and 1 base from J, the gap between germline ends came to 7 bases. CDR1 MNHEY and CDR2 SVGAGI come from the germline V gene. CDR3 size: 13 residues. Here the CDR3 reads CASSSAGQETQYF. The CDR3 nucleotides read TGTGCCAGCAGTTCAGCAGGCCAAGAGACCCAGTACTTC.

A single count supports this clone. This sequence joins TRBV7-7 and TRBJ2-2; D ambiguous. Germline CDR1 reads SSHAT; CDR2 reads FNYEAQ (reference sequence). The CDR3 extends over 13 amino acids. V lost 5 bases and J 3 bases, leaving 7 bases between the germline ends. The CDR3 sequence is CASSPRDTGELFF. The CDR3 DNA is TGTGCCAGCAGCCCACGGGACACCGGGGAGCTGTTTTTT.

The V gene is TRBV30, the J gene TRBJ1-5; D is ambiguous. The V and J ends lost 5 bases and 0 bases respectively, with 11 bases between them. The V gene's germline CDR1 is GTSNPN and CDR2 SVGIG (reference sequence). The CDR3 runs 14 residues. CDR3 residues: CAWGTVNSNQPQHF. The CDR3 region has the DNA TGTGCCTGGGGAACAGTTAATAGCAATCAGCCCCAGCATTTT.

This clone has only one observation. The genes are TRBV6-1 and TRBJ1-2; D remains ambiguous. CDR1 is MNHNS and CDR2 is SASEGT in the germline V gene. The CDR3 spans 12 residues. V was clipped by 2 bases and J by 4 bases, with 5 bases between them. In nucleotides, the CDR3 is TGTGCCAGCAGTGAAATTCTCTATGGCTACACCTTC. The encoded protein is CASSEILYGYTF.

The chain carries TRBV5-1 and TRBJ2-1; 12 bases match TRBD2. V was clipped by 3 bases and J by 9 bases; unmatched bases: 7. Germline loops: CDR1 SGHRS, CDR2 YFSETQ. The CDR3 loop spans 15 amino acids. The CDR3 spells CASSSRLAGEGEQFF. DNA of the CDR3: TGCGCCAGCAGCTCCCGACTAGCGGGAGAGGGTGAGCAGTTCTTC.

This chain joins TRBV15 and TRBJ2-1; 9 nucleotides align to TRBD2. Per the germline V gene, CDR1 is LNHNV and CDR2 is YYDKDF (reference sequence). V trimming: 5 bases; J trimming: 3 bases; junction bases outside the gene matches: 5. This CDR3 has 15 residues. CDR3: CATSGAAGGYNEQFF. The CDR3, as DNA: TGTGCCACCAGCGGGGCAGCGGGAGGCTACAATGAGCAGTTCTTC.

This chain links TRBV5-1 with TRBJ2-7, with 10 bases identical to TRBD1. CDR1 and CDR2 (germline): SGHRS, YFSETQ. Trimming removed 3 bases from V and 4 bases from J; junction bases left unmatched: 7. The CDR3 is 15 amino acids. The CDR3 coding sequence is TGCGCCAGCAGCTCCGGACAGGGGGGAATTTACGAGCAGTACTTC. Its protein product is CASSSGQGGIYEQYF.

The chain employs TRBV28 and TRBJ1-5, with a weak D call TRBD1 (6 bases). Germline loops: CDR1 MDHEN, CDR2 SYDVKM. V was cut by 1 base and J by 4 bases, with 11 bases left in between. CDR3 length equals 15 residues. The CDR3 protein is CASSLSPGVNQPQHF. In DNA, the CDR3 is TGTGCCAGCAGTTTATCGCCAGGGGTTAATCAGCCCCAGCATTTT.

The chain joins TRBV6-4 to TRBJ1-4, with TRBD1 as a possible D gene (6 bases). This CDR3 is built from 12 residues. Germline lookup yields CDR1 MRHNA and CDR2 SNTAGT. Trimming shortened V by 11 bases and J by 6 bases, and 13 bases separated the two germline ends. The DNA for the CDR3 is TGTGCCCGACGGGGGGGCCATGAAAAACTGTTTTTT. Its protein product is CARRGGHEKLFF.